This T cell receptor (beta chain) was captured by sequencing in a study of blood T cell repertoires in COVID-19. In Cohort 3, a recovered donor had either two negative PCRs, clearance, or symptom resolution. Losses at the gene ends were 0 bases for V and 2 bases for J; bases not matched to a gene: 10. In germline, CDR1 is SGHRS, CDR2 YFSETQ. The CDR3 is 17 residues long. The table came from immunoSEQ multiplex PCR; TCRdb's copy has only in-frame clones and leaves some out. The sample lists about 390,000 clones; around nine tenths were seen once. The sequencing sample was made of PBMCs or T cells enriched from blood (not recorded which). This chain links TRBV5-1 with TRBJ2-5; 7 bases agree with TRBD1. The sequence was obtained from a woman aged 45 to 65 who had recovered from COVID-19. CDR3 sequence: CASSLGVGDSIQETQYF. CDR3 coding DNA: TGCGCCAGCAGCTTGGGAGTCGGGGACAGTATACAAGAGACCCAGTACTTC.